The clone carrying this T cell receptor beta chain has a handful of counts. Its antigen is currently unknown. TCR beta cDNA libraries included unique molecular identifiers. The authors obtained roughly 0.5 million cDNA molecules from about 0.94 to 9.7 million T cells. Each CDR3 protein is one row after TCRdb ran MiXCR on the PCR reads. Of about 460,000 distinct CDR3 sequences detected, over 35% appear once; the ten largest clones hold around 10%. The source of the sample is a study of post-analysis software for immune sequencing data. Study-level points and caveats: Among multiple sclerosis patients, normalized Chao1 diversity was significantly below that of controls. Samples sharing a preparation batch grouped tightly together when assessed by F measure.

The specimen was blood. The clonotype was recovered from a girl under 18 with multiple sclerosis.

CDR3 coding DNA: TGCGCCAGCAGCCCCGCAGTCCGGGACAGGGCCTACGAGCAGTACTTC. It yields the protein CASSPAVRDRAYEQYF. J is TRBJ2-7 and V is TRBV4-1; 9 bases fit TRBD1. V lost 4 bases to trimming and J lost 2 bases; unmatched junction nucleotides: 9. The CDR3 is 16 residues long. Per germline, CDR1 MGHRA and CDR2 YSYEKL.